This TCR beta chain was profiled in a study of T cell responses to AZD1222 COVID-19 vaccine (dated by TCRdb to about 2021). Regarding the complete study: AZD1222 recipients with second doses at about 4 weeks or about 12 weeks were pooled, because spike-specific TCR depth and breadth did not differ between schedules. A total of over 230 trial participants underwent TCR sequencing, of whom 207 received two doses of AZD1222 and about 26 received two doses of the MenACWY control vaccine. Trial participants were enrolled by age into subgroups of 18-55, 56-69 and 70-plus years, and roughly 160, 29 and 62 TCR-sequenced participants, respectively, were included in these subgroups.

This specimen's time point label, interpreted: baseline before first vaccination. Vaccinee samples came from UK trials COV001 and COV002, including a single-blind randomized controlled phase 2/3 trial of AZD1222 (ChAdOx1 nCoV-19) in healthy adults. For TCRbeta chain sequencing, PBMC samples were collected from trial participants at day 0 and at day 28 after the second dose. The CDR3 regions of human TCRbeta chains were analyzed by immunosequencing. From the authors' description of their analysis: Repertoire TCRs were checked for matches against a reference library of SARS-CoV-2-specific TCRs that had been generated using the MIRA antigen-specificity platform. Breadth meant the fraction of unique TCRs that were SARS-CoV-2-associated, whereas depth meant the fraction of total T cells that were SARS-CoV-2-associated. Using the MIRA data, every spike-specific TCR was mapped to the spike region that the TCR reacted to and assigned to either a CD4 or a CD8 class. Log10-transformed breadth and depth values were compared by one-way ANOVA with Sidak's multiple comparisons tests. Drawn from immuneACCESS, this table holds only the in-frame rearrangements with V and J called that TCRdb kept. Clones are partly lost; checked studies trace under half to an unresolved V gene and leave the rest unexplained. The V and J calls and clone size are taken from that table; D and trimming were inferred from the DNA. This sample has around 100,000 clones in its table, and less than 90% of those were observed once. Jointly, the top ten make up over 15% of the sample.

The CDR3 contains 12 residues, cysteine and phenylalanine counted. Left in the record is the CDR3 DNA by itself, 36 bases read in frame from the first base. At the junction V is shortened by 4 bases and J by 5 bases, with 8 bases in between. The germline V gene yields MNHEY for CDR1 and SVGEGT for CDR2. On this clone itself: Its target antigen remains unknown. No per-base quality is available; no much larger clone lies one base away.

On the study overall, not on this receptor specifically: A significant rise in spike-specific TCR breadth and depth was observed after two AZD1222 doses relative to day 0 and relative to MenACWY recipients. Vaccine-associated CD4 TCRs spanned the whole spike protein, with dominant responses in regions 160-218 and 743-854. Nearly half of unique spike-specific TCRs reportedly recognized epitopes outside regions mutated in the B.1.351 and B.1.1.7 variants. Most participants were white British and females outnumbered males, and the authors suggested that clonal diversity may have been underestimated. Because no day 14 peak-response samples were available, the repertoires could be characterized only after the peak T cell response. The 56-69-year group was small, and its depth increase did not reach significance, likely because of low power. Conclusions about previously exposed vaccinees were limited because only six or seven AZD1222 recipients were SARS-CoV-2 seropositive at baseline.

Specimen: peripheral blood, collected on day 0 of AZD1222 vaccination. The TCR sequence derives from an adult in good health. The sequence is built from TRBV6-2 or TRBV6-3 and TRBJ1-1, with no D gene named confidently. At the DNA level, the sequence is TGTGCCAGCAGTTCCGGACTGACTGAAGCTTTCTTT. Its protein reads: CASSSGLTEAFF.